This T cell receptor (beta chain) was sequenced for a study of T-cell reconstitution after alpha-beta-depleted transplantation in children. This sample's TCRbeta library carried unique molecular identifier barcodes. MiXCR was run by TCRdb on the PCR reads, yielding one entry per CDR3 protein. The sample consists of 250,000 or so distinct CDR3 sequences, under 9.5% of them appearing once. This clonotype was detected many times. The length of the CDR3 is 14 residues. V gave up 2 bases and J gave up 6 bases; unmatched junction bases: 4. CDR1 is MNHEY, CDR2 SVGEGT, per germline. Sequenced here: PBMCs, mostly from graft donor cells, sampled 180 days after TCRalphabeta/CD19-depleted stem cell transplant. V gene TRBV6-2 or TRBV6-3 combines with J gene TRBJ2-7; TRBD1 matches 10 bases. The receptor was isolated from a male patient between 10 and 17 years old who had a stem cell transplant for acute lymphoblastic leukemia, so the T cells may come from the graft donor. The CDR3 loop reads CASSYLDRGLEQYF. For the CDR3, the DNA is TGTGCCAGCAGTTACCTCGACAGGGGGCTCGAGCAGTACTTC.